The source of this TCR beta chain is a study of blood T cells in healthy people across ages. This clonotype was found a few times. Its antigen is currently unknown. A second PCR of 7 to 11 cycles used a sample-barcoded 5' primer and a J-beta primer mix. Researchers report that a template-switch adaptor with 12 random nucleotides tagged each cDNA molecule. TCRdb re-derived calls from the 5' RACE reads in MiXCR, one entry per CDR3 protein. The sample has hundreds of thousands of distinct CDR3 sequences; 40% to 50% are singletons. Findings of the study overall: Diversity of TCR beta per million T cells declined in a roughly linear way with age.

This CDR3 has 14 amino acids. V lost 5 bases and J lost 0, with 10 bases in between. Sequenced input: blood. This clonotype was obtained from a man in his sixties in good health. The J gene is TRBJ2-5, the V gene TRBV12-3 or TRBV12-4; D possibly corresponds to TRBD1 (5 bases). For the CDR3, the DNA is TGTGCCAGCAGTATGGGGCAGAACCAAGAGACCCAGTACTTC. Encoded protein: CASSMGQNQETQYF.